This is a list of T cell receptor beta chains from one sample in a study of blood T cell repertoires in COVID-19. TCRdb's table, derived via immunoSEQ multiplex PCR, lists solely in-frame clones and lacks some. This table has around 160,000 clones, approximately 83% appearing once. Sequenced input: peripheral blood. The receptors stem from a woman in her fifties or sixties with COVID-19, enrolled during active disease. CDR3s include the opening cysteine and the closing phenylalanine or tryptophan. D genes are given only for firm matches. Clone size, where shown, is once, few, many, or a class for clones that have expanded.

>TRBD1|.|TRBV7-9|TRBJ1-2
TGTGCCAGCAGTAAAGCGGACAGGTTCTATGGCTACACCTTC
CASSKADRFYGYTF
>.|.|TRBV20-1|TRBJ1-1
TGCAGTGCTAGTCAGATCAGATCTTCTGAAGCTTTCTTT
CSASQIRSSEAFF
>.|.|TRBV4-3|TRBJ2-1
TGCGCCAGCAGCCAAGTGGTGGGAAGTGGCGGGGAACCCCTCAATGAGCAGTTCTTC
CASSQVVGSGGEPLNEQFF
>TRBD2|.|TRBV3-1/TRBV3-2|TRBJ2-5
TGTGCCAGCAGCCTACTGGCGGGGGGTGGTGAGACCCAGTACTTC
CASSLLAGGGETQYF
>TRBD1|.|TRBV5-1|TRBJ2-1
TGCGCCAGCAGCTTGAGCAGGGGGCAAGTCAATGAGCAGTTCTTC
CASSLSRGQVNEQFF
>.|.|TRBV18|TRBJ2-2
TGTGCCAGCTCACCACCGAAGGGGCAAACCGGGGAGCTGTTTTTT
CASSPPKGQTGELFF
>TRBD1|.|TRBV7-9|TRBJ1-6
TGTGCCAGCAGCTTAGGGACAGGGGATTCACCCCTCCACTTT
CASSLGTGDSPLHF
>.|.|TRBV12-5|TRBJ2-1
TGTGCTAGTGGTTTGGGAGGGAGTCATAGTGAGCAGTTCTTC
CASGLGGSHSEQFF
>.|once|TRBV7-9|TRBJ2-7
TGTGCCAGCAGCAAGGACACGGGCTCCTACGAGCAGTACTTC
CASSKDTGSYEQYF
>TRBD2|.|TRBV10-2|TRBJ2-2
TGCGCCAGCAGTGAGGCGGGGGGTGAGGCCACCGGGGAGCTGTTTTTT
CASSEAGGEATGELFF
>.|.|TRBV5-4|TRBJ1-2
TGTGCCAGCAGCTTGGCCAGACGGTCGGGTGGCTACACCTTC
CASSLARRSGGYTF
>TRBD1|once|TRBV7-2|TRBJ2-7
TGTGCCAGCAGCTCGGCCGGGACAGGGGGCTACGAGCAGTACTTC
CASSSAGTGGYEQYF
>TRBD1|.|TRBV5-1|TRBJ1-3
TGCGCCAGCAGCTCATTAGGGACAGGGGGCACCTCCTCGGCTGGAAACACCATATATTTT
CASSSLGTGGTSSAGNTIYF
>.|.|TRBV5-4|TRBJ2-3
TGTGCCAGCAGCCCCCGTGGCAGCGGCACAGATACGCAGTATTTT
CASSPRGSGTDTQYF
>TRBD1|.|TRBV2|TRBJ2-7
TGTGCCAGTGCGGACAGGCGAAACTCCTACGAGCAGTACTTC
CASADRRNSYEQYF
>TRBD1|.|TRBV9|TRBJ1-4
TGTGCCAGCAGCTGGGGACAGGGGGCTGTAGAAAAACTGTTTTTT
CASSWGQGAVEKLFF
>.|once|TRBV7-9|TRBJ2-2
TGTGCCAGCAGCTCAAACTTGGTTGGCACCGGGGAGCTGTTTTTT
CASSSNLVGTGELFF
>TRBD1|.|TRBV19|TRBJ2-2
TGTGCCAGTATGTTTAGGACAGGGGGGATCGGGGAGCTGTTTTTT
CASMFRTGGIGELFF
>TRBD1|.|TRBV7-3|TRBJ2-1
TGTGCCAGCAGCAGAACACCGGGACAGGTAAACCGGGGGCAGTTCTTC
CASSRTPGQVNRGQFF
>TRBD1|.|TRBV5-1|TRBJ1-1
TGCGCCAGCAGCCCACAGGGGAGCTACACTGAAGCTTTCTTT
CASSPQGSYTEAFF
>TRBD1|.|TRBV27|TRBJ1-1
TGTGCCAGCAGTATATTATATACAGGGGGCACTGAAGCTTTCTTT
CASSILYTGGTEAFF
>.|once|TRBV5-5|TRBJ2-3
TGTGCCAGCAGCTTGGTTGGGACAACGGCTATTACAGATACGCAGTATTTT
CASSLVGTTAITDTQYF
>TRBD1|many|TRBV12-3/TRBV12-4|TRBJ1-5
TGTGCCAGCAGTTTACCAGGGGGTCAGCCCCAGCATTTT
CASSLPGGQPQHF
>TRBD2|.|TRBV3-1/TRBV3-2|TRBJ2-5
TGTGCCAGCAGCCAAGACGCTAGCGGGGGGACCCAGTACTTC
CASSQDASGGTQYF
>TRBD1|.|TRBV19|TRBJ2-6
TGTGCCAGTCTCATAACCGGGACAGGATCCATTGGGGCCAACGTCCTGACTTTC
CASLITGTGSIGANVLTF
>TRBD1|few|TRBV5-1|TRBJ1-5
TGCGCCAGCAGCTTGACAGGGGGAGGCAATCAGCCCCAGCATTTT
CASSLTGGGNQPQHF
>TRBD1|.|TRBV29-1|TRBJ2-1
TGCAGCGTTGAAGGGACCGTGGACAGGTACAATGAGCAGTTCTTC
CSVEGTVDRYNEQFF
>.|many|TRBV7-2|TRBJ1-2
TGTGCCAGCAGCTTAGGGAGAACAGGGAATGGCTATGGCTACACCTTC
CASSLGRTGNGYGYTF
>TRBD2|.|TRBV7-2|TRBJ2-2
TGTGCCAGCACCTCGTTTATTGGGGGGGGCACCGGGGAGCTGTTTTTT
CASTSFIGGGTGELFF
>TRBD1|.|TRBV27|TRBJ1-2
TGTGCCAGCAGCATGGGCAGGGGGGACTATGGCTACACCTTC
CASSMGRGDYGYTF
>TRBD1|.|TRBV5-1|TRBJ2-2
TGCGCCAGCAGCCCCGGGACAGGCACCGGGGAGCTGTTTTTT
CASSPGTGTGELFF
>.|.|TRBV19|TRBJ2-3
TGTGCCAGTAGTATGCGGGGACGCACAGATACGCAGTATTTT
CASSMRGRTDTQYF
>.|.|TRBV24-1|TRBJ2-5
TGTGCCACCAGTGACCGTCGACAGAAACAAGAGACCCAGTACTTC
CATSDRRQKQETQYF
>.|once|TRBV7-2|TRBJ1-5
TGTGCCAGCAGCTTAGCGGGGGGTCATCAGCCCCAGCATTTT
CASSLAGGHQPQHF
>.|.|TRBV7-3|TRBJ1-1
TGTGCCAGCAGCTCGGACACGGTCACTGAAGCTTTCTTT
CASSSDTVTEAFF
>TRBD1|.|TRBV6-2/TRBV6-3|TRBJ1-1
TGTGCCAGCAGTTACTACTGGACAGGGAAGGAGGTGAACACTGAAGCTTTCTTT
CASSYYWTGKEVNTEAFF
>TRBD1|.|TRBV5-1|TRBJ2-5
TGCGCCAGCAGCTTGCTTCGACAGGGCCGGGAGACCCAGTACTTC
CASSLLRQGRETQYF
>.|.|TRBV3-1/TRBV3-2|TRBJ2-2
TGTGCCAGCAGCCACGCAACAGGGTCCGGGGAGCTGTTTTTT
CASSHATGSGELFF
>.|.|TRBV10-2|TRBJ1-6
TGCGCCAGCCGGAGAGGTACAGGGAGAGGATCCTATAATTCACCCCTCCACTTT
CASRRGTGRGSYNSPLHF
>.|.|TRBV21-1|TRBJ1-1
TGTGCCAGCAGCAATCGTCAGGGCCATGGCACTGAAGCTTTCTTT
CASSNRQGHGTEAFF
>TRBD1|.|TRBV19|TRBJ1-1
TGTGCCAGTAGCCAGTCGAGGGGGCTTGAAGCTTTCTTT
CASSQSRGLEAFF
>TRBD2|few|TRBV7-3|TRBJ2-1
TGTGCCAGCAGTCGTAGCGGGGGAACCTACAATGAGCAGTTCTTC
CASSRSGGTYNEQFF
>TRBD1|.|TRBV19|TRBJ2-7
TGTGCCAGTAAAAGGTCAGGACAGGGGCCTACCTACGAGCAGTACTTC
CASKRSGQGPTYEQYF
>.|once|TRBV19|TRBJ1-1
TGTGCCAGTAGTATAGCCGGGGGGTGGAACACTGAAGCTTTCTTT
CASSIAGGWNTEAFF
>TRBD1|.|TRBV13|TRBJ2-5
TGTGCCAGCAGCAAGGACAGGGAGCAAGAGACCCAGTACTTC
CASSKDREQETQYF
>.|few|TRBV9|TRBJ2-7
TGTGCCAGCAGCGTTCGCCTATACTCCTACGAGCAGTACTTC
CASSVRLYSYEQYF
>.|.|TRBV6-5|TRBJ2-7
TGTGCCAGCAGTACACAAGTTGAGCAGTACTTC
CASSTQVEQYF
>TRBD1|.|TRBV4-1|TRBJ2-5
TGCGCCAGCAGCCAAGAAAGGGACAGTGGGACCCAGTACTTC
CASSQERDSGTQYF
>.|.|TRBV6-5|TRBJ2-7
TGTGCCAGCAGTTACTCGCGGGACTCCTACGAGCAGTACTTC
CASSYSRDSYEQYF
>.|.|TRBV27|TRBJ1-3
TGTGCCAGCAGTCAAACACGGGTCGACACCATATATTTT
CASSQTRVDTIYF
>.|.|TRBV19|TRBJ2-3
TGTGCCAGTAGGTCAGGGGTTACGCAGTATTTT
CASRSGVTQYF
>.|.|TRBV18|TRBJ1-3
TGTGCCAGCTCACCGGAACAGGGCTATGGAAACACCATATATTTT
CASSPEQGYGNTIYF
>TRBD2|once|TRBV29-1|TRBJ2-1
TGCAGCGTCAACGGGCTAGCGGGGCAAAGCTCCTACAATGAGCAGTTCTTC
CSVNGLAGQSSYNEQFF
>TRBD2|.|TRBV4-3|TRBJ2-3
TGCGCCAGCAGCCAAGATGGGGGGGATTCGCAGTATTTT
CASSQDGGDSQYF